This TCR beta chain emerged from a study of T cells in localized non-small cell lung cancer. Findings of the study overall: Heterogeneity remains possible, as sequencing covered one tumor region only. Adjacent lung exhibited a median of around 60 among the 100 most abundant tumor clones.

This clone occurred once. The antigen is unknown. Libraries were prepared by immunoSEQ multiplex PCR; TCRdb keeps only in-frame clonotypes and omits some of them. In the table there are over 70,000 clones, roughly 90% of which are singletons. V lost 1 base, J lost 4 bases, and 13 bases stayed unmatched. Germline V CDR1 and CDR2: SGDLS, YYNGEE. CDR3 size: 17 residues. Source: peripheral blood, taken before any cancer treatment. The TCR was taken from a male donor older than 55 with stage III squamous cell lung carcinoma. The genes are TRBV9 and TRBJ1-2, with TRBD1 matching over 7 bases. In DNA form, the CDR3 reads TGTGCCAGCAGCGTACGACAGGGAAGTCTACGGGGCTATGGCTACACCTTC. Encoded protein: CASSVRQGSLRGYGYTF. The full variable domain, with the rest looked up from reference TRBV9 and TRBJ1-2, is DSGVTQTPKHLITATGQRVTLRCSPRSGDLSVYWYQQSLDQGLQFLIQYYNGEERAKGNILERFSAQQFPDLHSELNLSSLELGDSALYFCASSVRQGSLRGYGYTFGSGTRLTVV.